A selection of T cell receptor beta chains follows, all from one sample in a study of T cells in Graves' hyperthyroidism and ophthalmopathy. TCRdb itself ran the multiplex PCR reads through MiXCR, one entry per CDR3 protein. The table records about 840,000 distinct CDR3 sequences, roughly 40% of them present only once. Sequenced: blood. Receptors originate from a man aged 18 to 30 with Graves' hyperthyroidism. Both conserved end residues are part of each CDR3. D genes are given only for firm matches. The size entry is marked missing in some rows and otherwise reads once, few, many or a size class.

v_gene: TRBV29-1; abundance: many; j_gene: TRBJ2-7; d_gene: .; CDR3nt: TGCAGCGTTGTGATGGTAGCAAGCGAGCAGTACTTC; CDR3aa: CSVVMVASEQYF
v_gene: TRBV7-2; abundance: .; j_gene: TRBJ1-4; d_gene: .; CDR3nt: TGTGCCGGCAGAATAGGGGGTAGTACTGAAAAACTGTTTTTT; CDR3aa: CAGRIGGSTEKLFF
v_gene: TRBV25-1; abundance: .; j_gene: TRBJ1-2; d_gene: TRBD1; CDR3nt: TGTGCCAGCAGTGTCCTCCGGGACAGGGACTATGGCTACACCTTC; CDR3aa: CASSVLRDRDYGYTF
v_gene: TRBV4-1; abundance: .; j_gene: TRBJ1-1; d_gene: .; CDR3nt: TGCGCCAGCGGCCAACTACAGCACACTGAAGCTTTCTTT; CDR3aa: CASGQLQHTEAFF
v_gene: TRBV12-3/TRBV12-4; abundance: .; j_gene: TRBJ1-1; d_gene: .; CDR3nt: TGTGCCAGCAGTCTACAGGACGGCGACACTGAAGCTTTCTTT; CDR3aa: CASSLQDGDTEAFF
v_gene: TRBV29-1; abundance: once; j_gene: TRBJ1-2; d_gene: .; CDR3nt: TGCAGCGTTGAAGAAGAGGGCTACACCTTC; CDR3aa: CSVEEEGYTF
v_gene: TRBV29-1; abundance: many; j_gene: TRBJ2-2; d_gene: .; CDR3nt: TGCAGCGTTACACTTACGAACACCGGGGAGCTGTTTTTT; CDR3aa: CSVTLTNTGELFF
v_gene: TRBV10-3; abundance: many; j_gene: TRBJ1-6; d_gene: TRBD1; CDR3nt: TGTGCCATCAGTGGGACCGGGACAGCTAATTCACCCCTCCACTTT; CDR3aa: CAISGTGTANSPLHF
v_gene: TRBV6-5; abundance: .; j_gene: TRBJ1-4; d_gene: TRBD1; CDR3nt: TGTGCCAGCAGTTACTGGGGACAGGGAGATGAAAAACTGTTTTTT; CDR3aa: CASSYWGQGDEKLFF
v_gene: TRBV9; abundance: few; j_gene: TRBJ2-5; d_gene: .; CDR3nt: TGTGCCAGCACCCCAGGGGGGGCCGGCGAGACCCAGTACTTC; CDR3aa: CASTPGGAGETQYF
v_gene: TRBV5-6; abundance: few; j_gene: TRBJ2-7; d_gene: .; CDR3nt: TGCGCCAGCAGCCCTTCCCCCAGGGTCAACGAGCAGTACTTC; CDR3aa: CASSPSPRVNEQYF
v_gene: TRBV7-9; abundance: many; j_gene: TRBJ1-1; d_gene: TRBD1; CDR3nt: TGTGCCAGCAGCTTGACAGGGGCGGGTACTGAAGCTTTCTTT; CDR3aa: CASSLTGAGTEAFF
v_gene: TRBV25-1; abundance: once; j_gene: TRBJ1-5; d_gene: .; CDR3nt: TGTGCCAGCACGGGCCCAGGGGATCAGCCCCAGCATTTT; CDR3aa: CASTGPGDQPQHF
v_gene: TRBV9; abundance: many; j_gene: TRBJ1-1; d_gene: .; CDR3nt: TGTGCCAGCAGCGGAGGGCCCTTGAACACTGAAGCTTTCTTT; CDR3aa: CASSGGPLNTEAFF
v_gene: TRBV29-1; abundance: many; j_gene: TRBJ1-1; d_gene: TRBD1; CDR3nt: TGCAGCGGTCTCCAGGGGGACACTGAAGCTTTCTTT; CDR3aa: CSGLQGDTEAFF
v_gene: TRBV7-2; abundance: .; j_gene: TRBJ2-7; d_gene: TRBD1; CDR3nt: TGTGCCAGCAGCTTAGTCCGGACAGGGGGCAGTGGGTACTACGAGCAGTACTTC; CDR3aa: CASSLVRTGGSGYYEQYF
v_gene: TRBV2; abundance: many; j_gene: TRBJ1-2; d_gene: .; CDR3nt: TGTGCCAGCTCTTCGGCCGCCAACTATGGCTACACCTTC; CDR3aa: CASSSAANYGYTF
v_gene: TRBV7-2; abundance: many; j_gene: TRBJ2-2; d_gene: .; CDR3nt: TGTGCCAGCAGCTTTTCGGCCGGGGAGCTGTTTTTT; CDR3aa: CASSFSAGELFF
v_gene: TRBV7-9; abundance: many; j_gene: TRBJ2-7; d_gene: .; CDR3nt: TGTGCCAGCAGCATAACAGGTCGCGACGAGCAGTACTTC; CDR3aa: CASSITGRDEQYF
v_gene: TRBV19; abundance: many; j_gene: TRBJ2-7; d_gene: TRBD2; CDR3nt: TGTGCCAGTAGTATCGACGGGCTAGCGGGAGCATACGAGCAGTACTTC; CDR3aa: CASSIDGLAGAYEQYF
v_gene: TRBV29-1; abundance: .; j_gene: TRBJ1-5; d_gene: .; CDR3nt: TGCAGCGCAGGACTAGGGAATCAGCCCCAGCATTTT; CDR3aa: CSAGLGNQPQHF
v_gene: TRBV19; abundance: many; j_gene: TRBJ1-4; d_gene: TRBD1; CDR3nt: TGTGCCAGTAGGACGGACAGGGGAACAACTAATGAAAAACTGTTTTTT; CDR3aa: CASRTDRGTTNEKLFF
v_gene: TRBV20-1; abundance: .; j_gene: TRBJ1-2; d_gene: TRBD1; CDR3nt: TGCAGTGCCATTGGACCCGGGACAGGGGGCCATGGTAACTATGGCTACACCTTC; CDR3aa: CSAIGPGTGGHGNYGYTF
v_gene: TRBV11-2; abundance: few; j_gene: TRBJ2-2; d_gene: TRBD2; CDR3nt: TGTGCCAGCAGCTTGAACCTAGCGGGGGGTATCGGGGAGCTGTTTTTT; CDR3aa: CASSLNLAGGIGELFF
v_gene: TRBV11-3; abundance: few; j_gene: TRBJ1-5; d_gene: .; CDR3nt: TGTGCCAGGGGCCCGGGGGAAAGTCAGCCCCAGCATTTT; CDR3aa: CARGPGESQPQHF
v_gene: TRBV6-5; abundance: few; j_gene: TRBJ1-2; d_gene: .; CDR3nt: TGTGCCAGCAGGACACAACCGGGGGTTGGCTACACCTTC; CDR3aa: CASRTQPGVGYTF
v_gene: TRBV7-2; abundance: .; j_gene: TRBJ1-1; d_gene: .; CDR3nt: TGTGCCAGCAGCCCACAGCAGGGATTGAAATCTGAAGCTTTCTTT; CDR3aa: CASSPQQGLKSEAFF
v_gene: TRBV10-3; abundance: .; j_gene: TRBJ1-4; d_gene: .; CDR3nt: TGTGCCATCAGTGCCGCCGGGGGGACTAATGAAAAACTGTTTTTT; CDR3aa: CAISAAGGTNEKLFF
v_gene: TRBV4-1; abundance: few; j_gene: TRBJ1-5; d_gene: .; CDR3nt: TGCGCCAGCAGCCAAGAGCTAGGGGGGCCCCAGCATTTT; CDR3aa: CASSQELGGPQHF
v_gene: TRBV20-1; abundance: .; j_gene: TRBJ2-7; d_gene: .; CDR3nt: TGCAGTGCTAGAGATGATAGCCCGGAGGGGTATCACTACGAGCAGTACTTC; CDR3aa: CSARDDSPEGYHYEQYF
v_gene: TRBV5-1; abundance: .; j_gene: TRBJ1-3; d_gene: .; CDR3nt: TGCGCCAGCAGCTTGAATAGAAACACCATATATTTT; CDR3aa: CASSLNRNTIYF
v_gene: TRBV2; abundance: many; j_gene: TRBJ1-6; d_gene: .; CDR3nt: TGTGCCAGCAGGCCCTATTGGGTTTCTAATTCACCCCTCCACTTT; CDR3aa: CASRPYWVSNSPLHF
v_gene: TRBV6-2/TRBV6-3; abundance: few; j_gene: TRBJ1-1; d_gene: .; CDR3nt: TGTGCCAGCATCCCACATAGGGCGGCGAACACTGAAGCTTTCTTT; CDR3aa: CASIPHRAANTEAFF
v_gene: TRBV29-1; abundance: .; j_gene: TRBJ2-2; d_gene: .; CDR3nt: TGCAGCTTGGGTCCAGGGCCCACCGGGGAGCTGTTTTTT; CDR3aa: CSLGPGPTGELFF
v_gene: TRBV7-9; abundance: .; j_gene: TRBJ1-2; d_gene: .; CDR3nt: TGTGCCAGCAGCCGTAGCGGGGTTGGCTACACCTTC; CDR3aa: CASSRSGVGYTF
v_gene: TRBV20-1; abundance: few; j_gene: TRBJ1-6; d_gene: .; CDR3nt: TGCAGTGCTACCCGGGGAGGGAATTCACCCCTCCACTTT; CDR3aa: CSATRGGNSPLHF
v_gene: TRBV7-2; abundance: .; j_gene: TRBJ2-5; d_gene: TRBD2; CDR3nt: TGTGCCAGCACCCGGACTAGCTGGGAGACCCAGTACTTC; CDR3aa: CASTRTSWETQYF
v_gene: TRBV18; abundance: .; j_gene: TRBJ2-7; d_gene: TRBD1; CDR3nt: TGTGCCAGCTCAGATCGACAGGGGTACGAGCAGTACTTC; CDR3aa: CASSDRQGYEQYF
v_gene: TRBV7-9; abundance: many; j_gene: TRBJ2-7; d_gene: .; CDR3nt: TGTGCCAGCAGCTCCGGGACAATAAGCTACGAGCAGTACTTC; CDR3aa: CASSSGTISYEQYF
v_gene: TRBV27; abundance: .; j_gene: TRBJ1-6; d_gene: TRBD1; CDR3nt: TGTGCCAGCAGTTCGATAACAGGGGGGAGGGAACCCCTCCACTTT; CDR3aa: CASSSITGGREPLHF
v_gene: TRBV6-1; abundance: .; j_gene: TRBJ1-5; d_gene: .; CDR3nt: TGTGCCAGCTCACCACTTGGCAGGGGAAGCAATCAGCCCCAGCATTTT; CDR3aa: CASSPLGRGSNQPQHF
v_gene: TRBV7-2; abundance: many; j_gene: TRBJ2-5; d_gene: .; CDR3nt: TGTGCCAGCAGCTGGCCCGGGGCGCGGGAGACCCAGTACTTC; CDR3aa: CASSWPGARETQYF
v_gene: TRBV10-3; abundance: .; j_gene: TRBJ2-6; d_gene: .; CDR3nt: TGTGCCAGCAGTTACGCAGGGACTGGGGCCAACGTCCTGACTTTC; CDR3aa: CASSYAGTGANVLTF
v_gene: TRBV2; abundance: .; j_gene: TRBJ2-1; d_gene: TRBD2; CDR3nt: TGTGCCTACAGGTCGTCTAGCGGGAACAATGAGCAGTTCTTC; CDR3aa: CAYRSSSGNNEQFF
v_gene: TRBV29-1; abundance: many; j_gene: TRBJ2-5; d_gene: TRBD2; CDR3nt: TGCAGCGTTGTAGGCGCAGGGAGGGGAGAGACCCAGTACTTC; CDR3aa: CSVVGAGRGETQYF
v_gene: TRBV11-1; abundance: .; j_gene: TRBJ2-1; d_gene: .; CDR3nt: TGTGCCAGCAGCTTCCCTGGTTCCCATGAGCAGTTCTTC; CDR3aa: CASSFPGSHEQFF
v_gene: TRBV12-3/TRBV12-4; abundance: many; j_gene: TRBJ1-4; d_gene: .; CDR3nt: TGTGCCAGCAGTTTCCAGGGAGGTGAAAAACTGTTTTTT; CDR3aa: CASSFQGGEKLFF
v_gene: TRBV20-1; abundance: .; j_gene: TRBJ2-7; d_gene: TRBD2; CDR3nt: TGCAGTGCTAGCAGACTAGCGGGATCCTACGAGCAGTACTTC; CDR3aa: CSASRLAGSYEQYF
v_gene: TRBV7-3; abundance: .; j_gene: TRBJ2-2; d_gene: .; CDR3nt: TGTGCCAGCGATGGGACGGAGACCGGGGAGCTGTTTTTT; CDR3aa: CASDGTETGELFF
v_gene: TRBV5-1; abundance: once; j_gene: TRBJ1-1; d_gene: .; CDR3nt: TGCGCCAGCAGCTTGCGAGGGGACGGGCGCACTGAAGCTTTCTTT; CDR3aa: CASSLRGDGRTEAFF
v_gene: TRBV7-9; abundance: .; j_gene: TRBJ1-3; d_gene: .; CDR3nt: TGTGCCAGCAGCGAACGGGGAGTCAGTGGAAACACCATATATTTT; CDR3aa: CASSERGVSGNTIYF
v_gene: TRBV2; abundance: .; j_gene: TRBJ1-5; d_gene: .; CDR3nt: TGTGCCAGCAGTGCCCTGGACCAAGAGACCCAGCATTTT; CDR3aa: CASSALDQETQHF
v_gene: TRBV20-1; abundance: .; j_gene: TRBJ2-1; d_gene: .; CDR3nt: TGCAGTGCTAGTCGGGGGCATTCCTACAATGAGCAGTTCTTC; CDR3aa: CSASRGHSYNEQFF
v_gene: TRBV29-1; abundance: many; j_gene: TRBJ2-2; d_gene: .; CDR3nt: TGCAGCGTTGAAAGGGACCTCGGGGAGCTGTTTTTT; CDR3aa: CSVERDLGELFF
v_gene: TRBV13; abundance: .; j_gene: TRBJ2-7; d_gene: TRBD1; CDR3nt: TGTGCCAGCAGCTTAGGGACAGGGGGCGCGAGGTACTTC; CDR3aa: CASSLGTGGARYF
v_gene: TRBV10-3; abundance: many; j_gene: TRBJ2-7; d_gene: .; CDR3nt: TGTGCCATCAGTCAGGGGTACGAGCAGTACTTC; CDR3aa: CAISQGYEQYF
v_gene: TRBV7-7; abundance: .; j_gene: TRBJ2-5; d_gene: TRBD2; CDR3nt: TGTGCTAGCAGCTTGACGAGACTAGCGGGAGGAGAAGAGACCCAGTACTTC; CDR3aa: CASSLTRLAGGEETQYF